This T cell receptor (beta chain) was documented in a study of T cell clonotyping in hematopoietic cell transplantation. The wider study: Pretransplant recipient samples were taken after cytoreduction. Whole-study findings and limits: Graft donor and pretransplant recipient Inverse Simpson Index values predicted broader posttransplant TCR diversity. Recipient TCR diversity dropped after transplant; expanded clonotypes rose from day 30 to 180.

The protocol was immunoSEQ multiplex PCR, while the TCRdb copy is restricted to in-frame clones and leaves out a portion. The profile shows roughly 44,000 clones, around 84% of them singletons. Specified time point: recipient sample about 28 days before transplant, after cytoreduction. Germline V lookup: CDR1 MDHEN, CDR2 SYDVKM. The CDR3 is 18 amino acids. Between the trimmed V and J ends, which lost 4 bases and 2 bases, there was a span of 23 bases. In regard to this clone: What it recognizes is unknown.

The gene calls are TRBV28 and TRBJ1-2; D is undetermined. This TCR came from a man aged 60 to 75 with acute myeloid leukemia. Some clones in this sample may be carry-over from other donors' samples. The starting material was peripheral blood mononuclear cells, obtained before stem cell transplant. CDR3 nucleotide sequence: TGTGCCAGCAGTTCTTATCGGTTTGCATTCACATCAAACTATGGCTACACCTTC. This gives the protein CASSSYRFAFTSNYGYTF.